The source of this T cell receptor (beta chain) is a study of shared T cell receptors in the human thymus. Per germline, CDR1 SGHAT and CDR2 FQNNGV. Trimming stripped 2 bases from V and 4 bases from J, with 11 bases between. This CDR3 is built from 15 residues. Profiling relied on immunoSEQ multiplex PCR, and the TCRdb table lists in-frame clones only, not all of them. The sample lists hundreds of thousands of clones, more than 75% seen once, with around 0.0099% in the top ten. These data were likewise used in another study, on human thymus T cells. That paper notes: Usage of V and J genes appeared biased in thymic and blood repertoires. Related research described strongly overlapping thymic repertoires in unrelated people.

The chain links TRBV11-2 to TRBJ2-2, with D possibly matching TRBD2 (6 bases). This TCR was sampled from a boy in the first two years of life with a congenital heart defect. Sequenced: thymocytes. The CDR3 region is CASSLRRAGTGELFF. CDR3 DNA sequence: TGTGCCAGCAGCTTACGGAGGGCCGGCACCGGGGAGCTGTTTTTT. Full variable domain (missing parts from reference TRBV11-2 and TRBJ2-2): EAGVAQSPRYKIIEKRQSVAFWCNPISGHATLYWYQQILGQGPKLLIQFQNNGVVDDSQLPKDRFSAERLKGVDSTLKIQPAKLEDSAVYLCASSLRRAGTGELFFGEGSRLTVL.